The source of this T cell receptor beta chain is a study of CD8 T cells in Susac syndrome (dated by TCRdb to between 2019 and 2020). Regarding the complete study: Whether CD8+ T cell activation and differentiation in Susac syndrome was antigen driven was tested using repertoire sequencing. The paper as a whole reports these results and caveats: The number of individuals in the TCR sequencing and HLA analysis was recognized as being relatively small.

RNA was extracted using the RNeasy kit, and roughly 0.45 to 1 microgram was reverse transcribed with random hexamers. The immunoSEQ multiplex PCR assay, which covers 54 Vbeta and 13 Jbeta segments, was used to amplify TCR beta CDR3 regions. To correct PCR amplification bias, a synthetic template baseline was used for both primer optimization and computational correction. Turning to the authors' computational methods: Only productive sequences were kept, with reads annotated to V, D and J genes according to IMGT and analyzed in immunoSEQ Analyzer. Clonality was calculated as one minus the Shannon entropy normalized by log2 of the number of productive unique sequences. For each patient and control, public and private clones were evaluated among the 100 most prevalent clones. Clones were defined as Susac-specific if absent from the healthy and MS cohorts, from 1052 published viral clones and from other ImmuneACCESS disease sequences. The public reads were run again by TCRdb, first through fastp at Q25 and then through MiXCR, and only productive beta chains were kept. Every CDR3 protein is listed once, alongside the most common genes and DNA of its rows. The V and J calls and clone size are TCRdb's, not the authors'. Counted in this sample were about 180,000 distinct CDR3 sequences; approximately 94% of them appeared once. Around 0.09% of the sample rests with the top ten.

In the case of this clonotype: Its target antigen remains unknown. One base away there is no much larger clone; base qualities are not given.

In the germline V gene (reference sequence), CDR1 corresponds to GTSNPN and CDR2 to SVGIG. Trimming leaves V shorter by 8 bases and J shorter by 6 bases, with the junction holding 7 bases beyond the gene matches. From its cysteine to its phenylalanine, the CDR3 spans 13 amino acids. Only the CDR3 part of the read is kept: 39 bases, read in frame from the first base. High-throughput TCR beta sequencing profiled peripheral blood CD8+ and CD4+ T cells from healthy donors, Susac syndrome patients and multiple sclerosis patients. The multiple sclerosis controls were treatment-naive patients whose relapsing-remitting disease, either stable or active, fulfilled the revised McDonald criteria. CD8+ TEMRA cells were enriched by FACS, while bulk CD8+ and CD4+ T cells were purified by magnetic negative isolation. Blood was collected in EDTA tubes and processed within 24 hours, with PBMCs isolated through density gradient centrifugation. PBMCs intended for TCR sequencing were cryopreserved in liquid nitrogen and were subsequently thawed in a 37 degrees C water bath. The sorted or isolated CD4+, CD8+ and CD8+ TEMRA cells had a purity of 90% or higher.

Sequencing was done on a sample of CD4+ T cells from PBMCs. The sequence came from a human donor with multiple sclerosis. Rearrangement joined TRBV30 to TRBJ2-2; the central 9 bases match TRBD1. CDR3 protein: CATQTGGSGELFF. The DNA sequence follows: TGTGCCACCCAAACAGGGGGCTCCGGGGAGCTGTTTTTT.